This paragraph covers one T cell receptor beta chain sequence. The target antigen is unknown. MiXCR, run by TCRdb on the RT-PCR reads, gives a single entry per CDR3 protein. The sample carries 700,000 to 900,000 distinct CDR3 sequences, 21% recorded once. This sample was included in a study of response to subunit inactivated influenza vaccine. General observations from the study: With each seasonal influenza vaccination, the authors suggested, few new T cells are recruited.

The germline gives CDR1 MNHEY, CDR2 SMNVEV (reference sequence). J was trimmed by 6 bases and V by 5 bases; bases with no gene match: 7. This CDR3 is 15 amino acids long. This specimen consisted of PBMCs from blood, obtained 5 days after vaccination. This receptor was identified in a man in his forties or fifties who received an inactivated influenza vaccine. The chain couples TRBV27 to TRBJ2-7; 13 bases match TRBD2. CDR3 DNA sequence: TGTGCCAGCAGTCCCCGGACTAGCGGGAGTATCGAGCAGTACTTC. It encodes CASSPRTSGSIEQYF.